The 22 T cell receptor beta chains presented below share a single source sample, sequenced in a study of T cells in Graves' hyperthyroidism and ophthalmopathy. It was RNA transcripts that yielded the amplified TCR beta CDR3 regions. With the HTBI primer set, the TCR CDR3 went through a first round of RT-PCR. TCRdb ran MiXCR on the multiplex PCR reads and lists one entry per CDR3 protein. The sample lists a few hundred thousand distinct CDR3 sequences; about half were seen once. The sequenced sample was peripheral blood or thyroid tissue (not recorded which). Receptors originate from a woman aged 18-29 years with Graves' hyperthyroidism.

This clonotype has a handful of counts. The chain carries TRBV15 and TRBJ2-5; 9 bases map to TRBD1. The junction had 12 bases not matched to a gene; V was cut back by 5 bases and J by 5 bases. CDR1 is LNHNV, CDR2 YYDKDF, per germline (reference sequence). CDR3 size: 16 residues. The CDR3 here is CATSGDRVITVETQYF. The DNA of the CDR3 is TGTGCCACCAGCGGGGACAGGGTAATAACTGTGGAGACCCAGTACTTC.

This clonotype was counted ten times or more. The rearrangement links TRBV5-4 to TRBJ2-5; 9 nucleotides align to TRBD2. The trim removed 5 bases at V and 5 bases at J, leaving 13 bases unmatched. The CDR3 has 16 residues. In germline, CDR1 is SGHNT, CDR2 YYREEE (reference sequence). The DNA for the CDR3 is TGTGCCAGCAGTCGTCCTCCTGGTAGCGGGAGCGAGACCCAGTACTTC. This encodes CASSRPPGSGSETQYF. The full variable domain, completed using reference TRBV5-4 and TRBJ2-5, is ETGVTQSPTHLIKTRGQQVTLRCSSQSGHNTVSWYQQALGQGPQFIFQYYREEENGRGNFPPRFSGLQFPNYSSELNVNALELDDSALYLCASSRPPGSGSETQYFGPGTRLLVL.

This chain connects TRBV24-1 to TRBJ2-7, with TRBD2 matching 15 bases. J gave up 1 base and V 9 bases, and 6 bases lay outside the gene matches. Germline V gene data show CDR1 as KGHDR and CDR2 as SFDVKD. This CDR3 is built from 16 residues. The CDR3 DNA sequence: TGTGCCACCCAGGGACTAGCGGGAGGCCCTTCCTACGAGCAGTACTTC. It specifies CATQGLAGGPSYEQYF.

This chain connects TRBV20-1 to TRBJ1-5; possibly TRBD1 for D (5 bases). The CDR3 contains 13 residues. The germline V gene has CDR1 DFQATT and CDR2 SNEGSKA (reference sequence). V lost 5 bases to trimming and J lost 14 bases, with 22 bases between them. CDR3 protein: CSAPGSRGTHEHF. DNA for the CDR3: TGCAGTGCTCCCGGTTCCCGTGGGACTCACGAGCATTTT.

This clonotype showed up just a few times. This sequence joins TRBV12-3 or TRBV12-4 and TRBJ2-7; maybe TRBD2 (6 bases). The J call may be wrong; the DNA end is better matched by TRBJ2-1. The CDR3 has 16 amino acids. The CDR3 DNA reads as TGTGCCAGCAGTTCCCCGAGGACTACATTAGACAATGAGCAGTTCTTC. Amino acids: CASSSPRTTLDNEQFF.

This clonotype has at least ten counts. The gene calls are TRBV29-1 and TRBJ2-5, with TRBD2 matching over 7 bases. CDR1 is SQVTM and CDR2 is ANQGSEA in the germline V gene. The CDR3 is 18 amino acids. V dropped 8 bases and J dropped 3; count of bases not matched to a gene: 24. In DNA form, the CDR3 reads TGCAGCACCCCGGACCGTGGCGGGAGCTCAGTGGTTGAAGAGACCCAGTACTTC. Residues: CSTPDRGGSSVVEETQYF.

J is TRBJ1-2 and V is TRBV6-5; no firm D call. Germline V CDR1 and CDR2: MNHEY, SVGAGI. This CDR3 is 14 amino acids long. V was pared by 5 bases and J by 8 bases, with 18 bases between. Here the CDR3 reads CASSVSGRAGGYTF. The CDR3 DNA reads as TGTGCCAGCAGTGTAAGCGGGAGGGCTGGCGGCTACACCTTC.

Regarding this clonotype: Germline is not matched at one junction end, which may reflect a read error. The CDR3 DNA sequence: TGTGCTAGTGATTTGGTACAAACAGGGGGGACCGGTAGTGAAAAACTGTTTTTT. Protein: CASDLVQTGGTGSEKLFF. The V call is TRBV12-5, the J call TRBJ1-4, with 8 bases that match TRBD1. CDR1 and CDR2 from the germline V gene are LGHNT and FRNRAP. This CDR3 contains 18 residues.

In the case of this clonotype: A much larger clonotype is one base distant, so this may be a read error. CDR3 coding DNA: TGTGCCAGCAGTTACGACGCTAGCGTCTCCTACGAGCAGTACTTC. This sequence encodes CASSYDASVSYEQYF. The gene calls are TRBV6-2 or TRBV6-3 and TRBJ2-7; TRBD2 is a possible D gene (6 bases). The germline gives CDR1 MNHEY, CDR2 SVGEGT. This CDR3 is 15 amino acids long. V gave up 2 bases and J gave up 0 bases, with 11 bases separating them.

About this clonotype: This may arise from a read error, as a much more abundant clone is one base away. The chain joins TRBV7-9 to TRBJ1-2, with a possible D match to TRBD1 (6 bases). V was cut by 2 bases and J by 8 bases, with 15 bases left in between. The CDR3 spans 14 residues. CDR1 and CDR2 (germline): SEHNR, FQNEAQ (reference sequence). The CDR3 reads CASSLSGGPSGYTF. The DNA for the CDR3 is TGTGCCAGCAGCTTATCTGGGGGCCCAAGCGGCTACACCTTC. The full variable domain, rest sourced from reference TRBV7-9 and TRBJ1-2, is DTGVSQNPRHKITKRGQNVTFRCDPISEHNRLYWYRQTLGQGPEFLTYFQNEAQLEKSRLLSDRFSAERPKGSFSTLEIQRTEQGDSAMYLCASSLSGGPSGYTFGSGTRLTVV.

This clonotype was recorded many times. V and J are TRBV20-1 and TRBJ2-7; TRBD2 agrees at 9 bases. Trimming cost V 1 base and J 2 bases; bases outside gene matches: 3. Germline CDR1 reads DFQATT; CDR2 reads SNEGSKA (reference sequence). This CDR3 has 14 residues. In DNA, the CDR3 is TGCAGTGCTAGAGGACTAGCGGATACCTACGAGCAGTACTTC. Protein: CSARGLADTYEQYF.

The chain couples TRBV7-9 to TRBJ1-6; D is perhaps TRBD1 (5 bases). V lost 5 bases and J 10 bases, leaving 21 bases between the germline ends. Germline CDR1 SEHNR, CDR2 FQNEAQ (reference sequence). The CDR3 totals 16 residues. The CDR3 DNA reads as TGTGCCAGCAGCGCGATAGCGGGGGGAGTAGGGTCACCCCTCCACTTT. Translating gives CASSAIAGGVGSPLHF.

V usage is TRBV6-6 and J usage is TRBJ1-5; TRBD1 matches at 7 bases. This CDR3 is built from 13 residues. Germline assignment: CDR1 MNHNY and CDR2 SVGAGI (reference sequence). CDR3 coding DNA: TGTGCAACCCAGGGGGTGGATGAAGAGACCCAGCATTTT. It specifies CATQGVDEETQHF.

The J gene is TRBJ1-4, the V gene TRBV10-3; the D gene is possibly TRBD1 (6 bases). CDR3 size: 14 residues. The germline CDR1 and CDR2 sequences are ENHRY and SYGVKD. The V and J ends lost 8 bases and 10 bases respectively, with 20 bases between them. The CDR3 is CAIGTGTSGVKLFF. The DNA of the CDR3 is TGTGCCATCGGAACCGGGACAAGTGGTGTAAAACTGTTTTTT.

As concerns this clonotype: This may arise from a read error, as a much more abundant clone is one base away. The chain has TRBV29-1 and TRBJ2-3, with 12 bases that match TRBD2. V shed 5 bases and J 6 bases; nucleotides not matched to a gene: 9. CDR1 SQVTM and CDR2 ANQGSEA come from the germline V gene. CDR3 size: 15 residues. CDR3 protein: CSVTLAGGPADTQYF. The CDR3 coding sequence is TGCAGCGTTACCCTAGCGGGAGGGCCAGCGGATACGCAGTATTTT.

Notes on this clonotype: Possible read error: a much larger clone is one base away. The CDR3 DNA is TGTGCCAGCGGAGGACTCTTGGACACCGGGGAGCTGTTTTTT. This encodes CASGGLLDTGELFF. The chain employs TRBV25-1 and TRBJ2-2; D is possibly TRBD2 (5 bases). This CDR3 comprises 14 residues. The V end was cut by 8 bases, the J end by 3 bases, with 13 bases between. CDR1 MGHDK and CDR2 SYGVNS come from the germline V gene.

The chain joins TRBV30 to TRBJ2-7, with 8 bases matching TRBD2. This CDR3 spans 15 amino acids. Germline lookup yields CDR1 GTSNPN and CDR2 SVGIG (reference sequence). The V and J ends lost 5 bases and 1 base, in that order; junction bases with no gene match: 10. CDR3 protein: CAWDNRAGVSYEQYF. Written as DNA, the CDR3 is TGTGCCTGGGACAACCGAGCGGGGGTGTCCTACGAGCAGTACTTC.

The table lists this clonotype with a few counts. V usage is TRBV25-1 and J usage is TRBJ1-2; the D gene is possibly TRBD1 (5 bases). In germline, CDR1 is MGHDK, CDR2 SYGVNS. CDR3 size: 12 residues. With 4 bases removed from V and 4 bases from J, the gap between germline ends came to 7 bases. The CDR3 sequence is CASSGGRYGYTF. CDR3 bases: TGTGCCAGCAGTGGGGGCCGCTATGGCTACACCTTC.

CDR3 sequence: CASSDVGGETQYF. The CDR3, as DNA: TGTGCCAGCAGTGACGTCGGGGGGGAGACCCAGTACTTC. This chain uses TRBV6-4 with TRBJ2-5, with 7 bases that match TRBD2. CDR3 length: 13 amino acids. V was clipped by 2 bases and J by 5 bases; unmatched bases: 2. Germline-derived CDR1 and CDR2 are MRHNA and SNTAGT.

This clonotype was counted a few times. The V and J genes are TRBV5-1 and TRBJ2-7, with 12 bases that match TRBD2. Germline trimming cut 4 bases from V and 2 bases from J; bases unmatched to any gene: 22. The germline V gene encodes CDR1 SGHRS and CDR2 YFSETQ. The CDR3 is made up of 21 amino acids. The CDR3 DNA reads as TGCGCCAGCAGCCCATACAGGGGGCGAAGACTAGCGGGAGTCACCCCCTACGAGCAGTACTTC. Encoded protein: CASSPYRGRRLAGVTPYEQYF.

This clonotype appeared many times. The chain has TRBV2 and TRBJ2-7; 13 bases are shared with TRBD2. Germline V gene sequence: CDR1 SNHLY, CDR2 FYNNEI. J lost 4 bases, V lost 7 bases, and 10 bases had no gene match. This CDR3 is built from 16 residues. The CDR3 sequence: CASTNLGLAGDYEQYF. The CDR3 coding sequence is TGTGCCAGCACCAACCTAGGACTAGCGGGAGATTACGAGCAGTACTTC.

This clonotype was seen ten or more times. The V gene is TRBV29-1, the J gene TRBJ2-7; 13 nucleotides align to TRBD2. The V gene end was trimmed by 7 bases and the J gene end by 7 bases; junction bases not matched to a gene: 16. Germline V gene sequence: CDR1 SQVTM, CDR2 ANQGSEA. The CDR3 covers 16 residues. Here the CDR3 reads CSGGTSGIRADNEQYF. CDR3 sequence (DNA): TGCAGCGGTGGGACTAGCGGGATTCGGGCGGACAATGAGCAGTACTTC.